This is a list of T cell receptor beta chains from one sample in a study of blood T cells in healthy people across ages. TCRdb reprocessed the 5' RACE reads with MiXCR, giving one entry per CDR3 protein. Of over 700,000 distinct CDR3 sequences listed, around half were seen once; the top ten hold approximately 40%. The sample taken for sequencing was blood. The receptors originated from a man aged 80 or over in good health. Both conserved end residues are part of each CDR3. Each record gives: V gene, J gene, CDR3 protein.

TRBV10-2,TRBJ2-7,CASSTLSEQYF
TRBV28,TRBJ2-4,CASSSLAEKNIQYF
TRBV20-1,TRBJ1-6,CSARVDSPLHF
TRBV29-1,TRBJ2-1,CSVEDPGRTRNEQFF
TRBV5-1,TRBJ2-1,CASSPAPGLVYNEQFF
TRBV7-2,TRBJ1-1,CASSLAGRNLMGAFF
TRBV28,.,CASSLPTGEQYF
TRBV13,TRBJ1-6,CASSLRTGQSTLHF
TRBV9,TRBJ1-2,CASSVGGANYGYTF
TRBV6-1,TRBJ2-1,CASSPLSRSVGYNEQFF
TRBV7-2,TRBJ2-2,CASSLGARTGHWTGELFF
TRBV6-2/TRBV6-3,TRBJ2-7,CASSFAPSGFNEQYF
TRBV7-3,TRBJ2-1,CASSLNPSGRTSYNEQFF
TRBV10-3,TRBJ1-1,CAITRAMNTEAFF
TRBV6-5,TRBJ2-4,CASRGGGLAKNIQYF
TRBV24-1,TRBJ2-7,CATSDPRDRRAYEQYF
TRBV9,TRBJ2-1,CASSVRLGRVGDNEQFF
TRBV11-2,TRBJ2-3,CASSLGVDTQYF
TRBV7-2,TRBJ2-7,CASSLVSGGSSYEQYF
TRBV28,TRBJ2-2,CASGASGWLFF
TRBV5-1,TRBJ2-7,CASSSYSETGNYEQYF
TRBV29-1,TRBJ1-1,CSVPPGNTEAFF
TRBV15,TRBJ1-5,CATSRTTGTDQPQHF
TRBV11-3,TRBJ2-1,CASSNWTSGREQFF
TRBV6-6,TRBJ1-5,CASSSAGGSNQPQHF
TRBV14,TRBJ2-3,CASSQVGLAGKHRDAYF
TRBV5-1,TRBJ2-5,CASSGIAGGRQETQYF
TRBV28,TRBJ2-1,CASSLGSTSSYNEQFF
TRBV7-3,TRBJ2-1,CASSLTSAGGRSEQFF
TRBV6-1,TRBJ1-5,CASILDRGLNQPQHF
TRBV24-1,TRBJ2-5,CATSGGTSGSSDEQYF
TRBV27,TRBJ1-2,CASSLSEGRGYGYTF
TRBV12-3/TRBV12-4,TRBJ1-2,CASSLPGVGYTF
TRBV20-1,TRBJ1-6,CSARPQGLNNAPLHF
TRBV13,TRBJ2-1,CASAGTSGYNEQFF
TRBV6-6,TRBJ2-1,CASEGGGRGLGGEQFF
TRBV12-3/TRBV12-4,TRBJ2-3,CASSGQGGPDTQYF
TRBV15,TRBJ2-1,CATSRRGGGPNEQFF
TRBV15,TRBJ2-5,CATSTHGGETQYF
TRBV5-4,TRBJ2-5,CASSYNTDTQYF
TRBV27,TRBJ2-5,CAGSLDRGRETQYF
TRBV24-1,.,CATSGTTSGRPYEQYF